This TCR beta chain comes out of a study of PD-1 blockade in classical Hodgkin lymphoma. The wider study: Intravenous infusions of nivolumab 3 mg/kg reached patients every 2 weeks.

Every patient experienced relapse after autologous stem cell transplantation, and brentuximab vedotin exposure varied. Note on this clone: Its antigen is undetermined.

Produced via immunoSEQ multiplex PCR; TCRdb's table is partial and in-frame only. In the table there are 75,000 to 100,000 clones, 65% to 85% of which are singletons. Study results and caveats: Complete responders' diversity at baseline resembled that of newly diagnosed patients. Excluded were patients who started nivolumab under 1 year after ASCT, a group that had lower diversity. At baseline, newly diagnosed patients reportedly showed less TCR diversity than healthy donors.

The V gene's germline CDR1 is SQVTM and CDR2 ANQGSEA. This CDR3 region has 13 residues. Trimming cost V 3 bases and J 8 bases, with 16 bases left between them. The sequencing here drew on peripheral blood mononuclear cells (PBMCs), taken at baseline. The TCR was taken from a human donor with classical Hodgkin lymphoma. The chain uses TRBV29-1 and TRBJ1-1; D not certain. CDR3 protein: CSVDESGRSEAFF. In DNA form, the CDR3 reads TGCAGCGTTGACGAATCTGGGAGGTCAGAAGCTTTCTTT.